This entry lists 11 T cell receptor beta chains sequenced from one sample in a study of Graves' ophthalmopathy and Graves' hyperthyroidism. The authors amplified TCR beta CDR3 regions from RNA transcripts. First-round RT-PCR employed HTBI primers, with a second-round multiplex PCR after it. One entry per CDR3 protein results from TCRdb running MiXCR on the multiplex PCR reads. There are hundreds of thousands of distinct CDR3 sequences in the sample; approximately 21% occur only once, and roughly 7.4% lies in the top ten. Source material: peripheral blood. These receptors originate from a woman aged 18-30 years with stable Graves' hyperthyroidism. Some clones in this sample may be carry-over from other donors' samples.

V usage is TRBV6-2 or TRBV6-3 and J usage is TRBJ2-7; TRBD2 agrees at 7 bases. V was clipped by 3 bases and J by 1 base; unmatched bases: 9. Germline V CDR1 and CDR2: MNHEY, SVGEGT. This CDR3 spans 16 amino acids. CDR3 DNA: TGTGCCAGCAGTTATCGGGGGGTGTCGGTGTCCTACGAGCAGTACTTC. Protein sequence: CASSYRGVSVSYEQYF.

V gene TRBV7-2 combines with J gene TRBJ2-2; tentatively, D is TRBD1 (6 bases). Trimming took off 5 bases at V and 6 bases at J, with 16 bases between the two ends. Germline loops: CDR1 SGHTA, CDR2 FQGNSA. This CDR3 is built from 15 residues. The CDR3 DNA follows: TGTGCCAGCAGCATAAGCACAGGGTACCCCGGGGAGCTGTTTTTT. Amino acids: CASSISTGYPGELFF. Full variable domain (outside the CDR3, taken from reference TRBV7-2 and TRBJ2-2): GAGVSQSPSNKVTEKGKDVELRCDPISGHTALYWYRQSLGQGLEFLIYFQGNSAPDKSGLPSDRFSAERTGGSVSTLTIQRTQQEDSAVYLCASSISTGYPGELFFGEGSRLTVL.

This clonotype appeared many times. CDR3 region: CASSRTSHLTGSRNIQYF. DNA of the CDR3: TGTGCCAGCAGTCGTACGTCTCACCTGACAGGGTCGAGAAACATTCAGTACTTC. The V and J genes are TRBV28 and TRBJ2-4, with TRBD1 matching over 7 bases. Trimming at V came to 5 bases and at J to 6 bases, leaving 19 bases not matched to a gene. The CDR3 contains 18 residues. The germline V gene encodes CDR1 MDHEN and CDR2 SYDVKM.

About this clonotype: At one of its ends the junction is not consistent with the germline gene, which may arise from a read error. The rearrangement links TRBV30 to TRBJ1-2, with 8 positions matching TRBD1. The CDR3 loop spans 13 amino acids. From germline, CDR1 is GTSNPN and CDR2 SVGIG (reference sequence). The CDR3, as DNA: TGTGCCCGGAGACAGGGGCCGGACTATGGCTACACCTTC. Translated: CARRQGPDYGYTF.

V usage is TRBV27 and J usage is TRBJ2-7; 10 nucleotides match TRBD1. CDR3 size: 16 residues. V was pared by 5 bases and J by 2 bases, with 9 bases of the junction left unmatched. Germline V lookup: CDR1 MNHEY, CDR2 SMNVEV (reference sequence). CDR3 amino acids: CASSPRAGTGAYEQYF. CDR3 DNA sequence: TGTGCCAGCAGTCCCCGGGCCGGGACAGGGGCCTACGAGCAGTACTTC.

This rearrangement joins TRBV11-1 to TRBJ1-5, with D possibly being TRBD1 (6 bases). V was clipped by 6 bases and J by 0 bases, with 24 bases between them. The CDR3 contains 19 residues. Germline V gives CDR1 SGHAT, CDR2 FQDESV (reference sequence). Written as DNA, the CDR3 is TGTGCCAGCAGTTCAAGCCCCGGGACAAGTAATGATAGCAATCAGCCCCAGCATTTT. As protein: CASSSSPGTSNDSNQPQHF. The full variable domain, in which reference TRBV11-1 and TRBJ1-5 provide the parts outside the CDR3, is EAEVAQSPRYKITEKSQAVAFWCDPISGHATLYWYRQILGQGPELLVQFQDESVVDDSQLPKDRFSAERLKGVDSTLKIQPAELGDSAMYLCASSSSPGTSNDSNQPQHFGDGTRLSIL.

This clonotype was seen repeatedly, ten times or more. The chain employs TRBV2 and TRBJ2-5, with D unresolved. V lost 5 bases to trimming and J lost 4 bases, with 5 bases between them. Per germline, CDR1 SNHLY and CDR2 FYNNEI. The CDR3 has 11 residues. CDR3 sequence (DNA): TGTGCCAGCAGTACGGGAGAGACCCAGTACTTC. It is translated as CASSTGETQYF. The full variable domain, in which reference TRBV2 and TRBJ2-5 provide the parts outside the CDR3, is EPEVTQTPSHQVTQMGQEVILRCVPISNHLYFYWYRQILGQKVEFLVSFYNNEISEKSEIFDDQFSVERPDGSNFTLKIRSTKLEDSAMYFCASSTGETQYFGPGTRLLVL.

This clonotype has at least ten counts. The chain combines TRBV30 with TRBJ1-3, with D hard to call. In germline, CDR1 is GTSNPN, CDR2 SVGIG (reference sequence). The CDR3 contains 12 residues. V was pared by 5 bases and J by 3 bases, with 8 bases between. The CDR3 coding sequence is TGTGCCTGGGTCCGAGTTGGAAACACCATATATTTT. Translation: CAWVRVGNTIYF.

This clonotype was seen ten or more times. The gene calls are TRBV12-3 or TRBV12-4 and TRBJ2-7, with 7 nucleotides matching TRBD2. The CDR3 extends over 15 amino acids. V lost 6 bases, J lost 0 bases, and 8 bases stayed unmatched. The DNA of the CDR3 is TGTGCCAGCAGCGGGCTTCAGCGGGGCTCCTACGAGCAGTACTTC. It translates to CASSGLQRGSYEQYF.

V usage is TRBV13 and J usage is TRBJ1-1; TRBD1 matches at 8 bases. V shed 2 bases and J 0 bases; nucleotides not matched to a gene: 8. This CDR3 has 17 amino acids. The germline V gene has CDR1 PRHDT and CDR2 FYEKMQ (reference sequence). CDR3 in amino acids: CASSLPRTGPMNTEAFF. In nucleotides, the CDR3 is TGTGCCAGCAGCTTACCCCGGACAGGGCCCATGAACACTGAAGCTTTCTTT.

This clonotype was found a few times. The rearrangement joins TRBV7-2 to TRBJ2-7; 9 bases match TRBD1. V gave up 2 bases and J gave up 7 bases; unmatched junction bases: 9. Germline assignment: CDR1 SGHTA and CDR2 FQGNSA. This CDR3 has 15 residues. The CDR3 sequence is CASSLSRDRVGEQYF. CDR3 sequence (DNA): TGTGCCAGCAGCTTATCCCGGGACAGGGTGGGGGAGCAGTACTTC.